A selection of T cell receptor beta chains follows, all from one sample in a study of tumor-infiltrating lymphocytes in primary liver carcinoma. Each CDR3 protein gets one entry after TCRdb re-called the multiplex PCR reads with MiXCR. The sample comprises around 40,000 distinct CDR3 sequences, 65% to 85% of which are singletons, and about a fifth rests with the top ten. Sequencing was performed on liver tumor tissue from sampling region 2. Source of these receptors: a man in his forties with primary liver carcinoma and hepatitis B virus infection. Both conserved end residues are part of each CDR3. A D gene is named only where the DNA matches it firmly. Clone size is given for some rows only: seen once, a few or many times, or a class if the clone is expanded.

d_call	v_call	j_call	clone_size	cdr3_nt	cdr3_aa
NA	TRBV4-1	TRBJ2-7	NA	TGCGCCAGCAGCCGCAGTGACAGAGGATGCGAGCACTACTTC	CASSRSDRGCEHYF
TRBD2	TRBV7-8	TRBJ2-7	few	TGTGCCAGCCGCCCTCGGACTCGCGGGAGTATGAGCTCCTACGAGCAGTACTTC	CASRPRTRGSMSSYEQYF
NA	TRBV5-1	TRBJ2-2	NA	TGCACCAGCAGCTTCTCTCCAGGGGACACCGGGGAGCTATTTTTT	CTSSFSPGDTGELFF
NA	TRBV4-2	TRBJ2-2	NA	TGTGCGGTAGGCATAGTGGACACCGTGGAGCTGTTTTTT	CAVGIVDTVELFF
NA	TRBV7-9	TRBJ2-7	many	TGTGCCAGCAGTCCACCCGGGGGCCTAGTAGGAGGCGAGCAGTACTTC	CASSPPGGLVGGEQYF
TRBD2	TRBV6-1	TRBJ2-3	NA	TGTGCCAGCAGTCCGACTAGCGAGAGATTAGATACGCGGTATTTT	CASSPTSERLDTRYF
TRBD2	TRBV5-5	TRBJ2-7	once	TGTGCCAGCAGCCTGACACTAGTGGGAGGGCTCGATCAGTACTTC	CASSLTLVGGLDQYF
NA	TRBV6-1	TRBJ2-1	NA	TGTGCCAGCAGTGAAGAAGCAGGATACAATGAGCAGTTCTTC	CASSEEAGYNEQFF
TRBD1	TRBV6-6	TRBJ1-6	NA	TGTGCCAGCAGTCACACAGGGGGAAGTTCACCCCTCCACTTT	CASSHTGGSSPLHF
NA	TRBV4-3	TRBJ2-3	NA	TGCGCAAGCAGCCAAGATTCCCTGTCGAGCGGGCCAGGGGTCACAGATACGCAGTATTTT	CASSQDSLSSGPGVTDTQYF
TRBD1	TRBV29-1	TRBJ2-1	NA	TGCAGCGTCGAGAAGGGGGCGTCCAATGAGGAGTTCTTC	CSVEKGASNEEFF
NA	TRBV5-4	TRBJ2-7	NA	TGTGCCAGGAGCTGGGGCCGCTCCTACGAGCAGTACTTC	CARSWGRSYEQYF
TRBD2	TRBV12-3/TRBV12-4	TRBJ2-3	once	TGTGCCAGCAGTTCCTTAACTAGCGGGAGAAGTACAGATACGCAGTATTTT	CASSSLTSGRSTDTQYF
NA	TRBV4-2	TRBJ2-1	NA	TGTGCCTGCAGCCAAGAACTAGAAACGAATGGGCAGTTCTTC	CACSQELETNGQFF
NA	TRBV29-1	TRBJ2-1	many	TGCAGCGTTGATGGTGGTGGGGGAAGAAATGAGCGGTTCTTC	CSVDGGGGRNERFF
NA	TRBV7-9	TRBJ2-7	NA	TGTGCCAGTGGCTTAGGCAGCTCCTACGAGCAGTACTTC	CASGLGSSYEQYF